This TCR beta chain was retrieved from a study of T-cell memory formation after mild COVID-19. CDR3 length: 12 residues. Germline V gene sequence: CDR1 SGHRS, CDR2 YFSETQ. V shed 0 bases and J 10 bases; nucleotides not matched to a gene: 2. TCRdb independently ran MiXCR on the 5' RACE reads; one entry per CDR3 protein. The sample holds around 190,000 distinct CDR3 sequences, under 20% seen once. This clonotype was picked up a small number of times. What it binds is not known. Whole-study findings and limits: Contracting CD4+ clones lay largely in CM and EM, with CD8+ ones residing in EMRA. Researchers found some responding clones in pre-infection memory, a sign that cross-reactive memory joined.

The chain carries TRBV5-1 and TRBJ1-1; 8 bases line up with TRBD1. Sequenced: PBMCs or a T cell subset sorted from them (not recorded which). The TCR comes from a man aged 18 to 29 who had mild COVID-19 (a few samples of this study predate the infection). Cell type and time point are not known. As DNA, the CDR3 is TGCGCCAGCAGCTTGGCAGGGGGCGCAGCTTTCTTT. Translating it yields CASSLAGGAAFF.